The sequence of this T cell receptor beta chain was determined in a study of cytomegalovirus exposure and HLA in healthy donors. Study results and limitations: In an earlier analysis, in around 590 donors, most V segments appeared productive either ~90% or ~30% of the time. The authors judged a highly shared variant cluster likely a sequencing artifact. The study carried out a later analysis of TCR beta sequences. It associated under 20,000 of them with specific HLA alleles at a false discovery rate of 0.05.

The CDR3 consists of 13 residues. Germline CDR1 reads SGHAT; CDR2 reads FQNNGV. The V and J ends lost 5 bases and 10 bases respectively, with 15 bases between them. A multiplex PCR was run with 60 Vbeta primers and 13 Jbeta primers. The data were produced by immunoSEQ multiplex PCR, yet TCRdb's version contains in-frame clones alone and is incomplete. Of under 200,000 clones listed, approximately 79% are singletons. Note on this clone: Antigen unknown.

This clonotype originated in a man between 35 and 55 years old in good health and CMV-seronegative. Sequencing used PBMCs. J is TRBJ2-1 and V is TRBV11-2; D uncertain. The CDR3 is CASSPYLEREQFF. CDR3 sequence (DNA): TGTGCCAGCAGCCCCTATCTAGAACGGGAGCAGTTCTTC.